This T cell receptor beta chain came from a study of T cell clonality in common variable immunodeficiency (dated by TCRdb to between 2014 and 2017). Predominantly Caucasian heritage was noted among both the CVID patients and the healthy controls. Heparinized peripheral whole blood samples of about 5 to 9 ml were collected from each donor. TCRbeta CDR3 repertoires were sequenced from genomic DNA of adults with common variable immune deficiency (CVID) and healthy adult controls. A total of 22 healthy adult volunteers (about 12 female and 10 or so male; age range about 20 to 75 years, mean age approximately 35) were included in the control group. Diluted blood was subjected to density centrifugation over Hypaque 1077 or Ficoll-Paque for isolation of peripheral blood mononuclear cells. Genomic DNA was extracted from unsorted mononuclear cells by Qiagen column purification or by a centrifugation-based method.

CVID samples and control samples contributed equivalent amounts of genomic DNA as sequencing input. For every sample, a 60 bp segment covering the rearranged TCRbeta CDR3 region was amplified and then sequenced. The immunoSEQ assay, a bias-corrected multiplex PCR with high-throughput sequencing, was employed for TCRbeta amplification. The paper's data handling went like this. Every unique nucleotide sequence was considered a clone and was annotated with V, D and J genes, copy number and frequency. Sequences were labeled productive if in frame, and non-productive if out of frame or containing stop codons. As previously described, clonality was computed from Shannon's entropy. The predicted amino acid sequences of productive clones were used to derive the mean CDR3 Kyte-Doolittle hydropathy. Using the R hclust function, scaled V gene usage was clustered hierarchically with Manhattan distance and complete linkage. Clone sharing by CDR3 amino acid sequence was assessed by resampling 12 repertoires per group over 100 rounds. The repertoires were searched for fewer than 75 published EBV-specific TCRbeta sequences and nearly 250 published CMV-specific TCRbeta sequences. Analysis left out two CVID samples that produced under 10,000 sequences, so fewer than 50 CVID repertoires remained. The clones in this table, taken by TCRdb from immuneACCESS, are in-frame only. Not every clone is retained; where verified, under half of the shortfall comes from an unresolved V gene, and the cause of the rest is unknown. For V, J and clone size, that table is used; D and trimming come from the DNA. The table puts around 60,000 clones in this sample, none counted just once. Together, the top ten hold approximately 1.5% of the sample.

Overall study outcomes, separate from this receptor: CVID subjects shared fewer TCRbeta clones with each other than healthy controls did (p < 0.0001). Patient heterogeneity within the CVID cohort put limits on correlating repertoire features with clinical complications. Even though DNA input was the same, control samples had an average of about 90,000 unique sequences each, compared with some 32,000 in CVID samples. It was noted by the authors that sequencing of the repertoires of T cell subpopulations would be needed to clarify the cause of the increased clonality in CVID. Compared with healthy controls, CVID subjects showed increased TCRbeta clonality (t-test p = 0.018), a feature most characteristic of about a third of subjects. Reportedly, TCRbeta sequences from CVID had fewer deletions and N-nucleotide insertions, and highly modified clones with 13 or more V deletions were absent from CVID.

The CDR3 measures 12 amino acids from cysteine to phenylalanine. Of the CDR3's DNA, 27 bases were read; they are in frame from base 1. Ends trimmed: V by 5 bases, J by 3 bases; bases unmatched to a gene: 4. From a lookup of the germline V gene (reference sequence), CDR1 and CDR2 are DFQATT and SNEGSKA. At least ten counts were recorded for this clone. The antigen it recognizes is unknown. The read ends 3 residues before the CDR3 terminus; that terminus is restored from the germline J gene. The sample consisted of peripheral blood mononuclear cells. In this chain, TRBV20-1 is recombined with TRBJ2-7; TRBD1 lines up with 7 middle nucleotides. The TCR comes from a person aged 18 to 75 in good health. The CDR3 region: CSAWGQHYEQYF. Partial CDR3 DNA: TGCAGTGCTTGGGGACAGCACTACGAG.